This record concerns one TCR beta chain sequence. The sample belongs to a study of blood T cell repertoires in COVID-19. Study-wide background: COVID-19 samples collected from the United States, Italy and Spain covered acute and convalescent phases. Nucleic acid was either cDNA or gDNA, and it came from T cells, B-cell-depleted T cells, or PBMCs.

The V end lost 5 bases, the J end lost 3 bases, and 12 bases lay between the germline ends. CDR1 SNHLY and CDR2 FYNNEI come from the germline V gene. This CDR3 region has 14 residues. In the original workflow: Amplification of reference gene primers was used by the study to estimate nucleated cell counts. Here immunoSEQ multiplex PCR was the method, and the copy in TCRdb shows in-frame clones only, minus some. For V, J and clone size, that table is used; D and trimming come from the DNA. Among around 170,000 clones listed, roughly 80% were seen once. The rearrangement uses TRBV2 and TRBJ2-3; tentatively, D is TRBD1 (5 bases). This clonotype originated in a middle-aged woman with acute or convalescent COVID-19. The sequenced material came from peripheral blood. The DNA for the CDR3 is TGTGCCAGCAGTAGGTCGACAGCTACAGATACGCAGTATTTT. Translating it yields CASSRSTATDTQYF.